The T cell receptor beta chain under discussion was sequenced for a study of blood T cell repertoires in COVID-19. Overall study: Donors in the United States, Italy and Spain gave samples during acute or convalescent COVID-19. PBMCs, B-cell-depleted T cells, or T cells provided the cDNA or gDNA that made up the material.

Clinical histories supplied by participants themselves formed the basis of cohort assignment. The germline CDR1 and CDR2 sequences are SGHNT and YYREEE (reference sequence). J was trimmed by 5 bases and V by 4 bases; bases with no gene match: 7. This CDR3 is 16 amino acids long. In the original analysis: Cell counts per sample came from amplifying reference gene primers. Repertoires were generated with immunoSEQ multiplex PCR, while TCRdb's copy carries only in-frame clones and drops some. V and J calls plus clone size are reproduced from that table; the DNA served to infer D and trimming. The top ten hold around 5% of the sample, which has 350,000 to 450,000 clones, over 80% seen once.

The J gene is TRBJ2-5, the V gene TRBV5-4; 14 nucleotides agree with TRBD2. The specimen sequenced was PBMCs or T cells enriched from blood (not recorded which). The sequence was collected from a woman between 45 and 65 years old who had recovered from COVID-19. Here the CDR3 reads CASSEGLAGAVETQYF. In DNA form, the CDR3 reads TGTGCCAGCAGCGAGGGACTAGCGGGAGCGGTGGAGACCCAGTACTTC.